This T cell receptor beta chain was observed in a study of stem cell transplantation in POMP-related autoinflammatory disease. General study findings and limits: A trend toward lower repertoire diversity and greater clonality appeared in every analyzed T-cell subset of PRAID patients.

About this clone itself: What it binds is not known.

Sequenced by immunoSEQ multiplex PCR; TCRdb stores in-frame clones only, minus some. The sample lists about 32,000 clones, 80% to 90% occurring once. The CDR3 is 13 amino acids. The V gene's germline CDR1 is ENHRY and CDR2 SYGVKD. J lost 8 bases, V lost 9 bases, and 8 bases had no gene match. The receptor comes from a human donor with POMP-related autoinflammation and immune dysregulation (PRAID). Sequencing was performed on CD4+ T cells from PBMCs, taken before stem cell transplantation. The rearrangement uses TRBV10-3 and TRBJ2-1; TRBD2 matches at 9 bases. The CDR3 region is CAINSGSSHEQFF. CDR3 DNA sequence: TGTGCCATTAATAGCGGGAGTTCCCATGAGCAGTTCTTC.